The clone carrying this TCR beta chain occurred a few times. Its antigen is not known. These data are taken from a study of response to subunit inactivated influenza vaccine. TCRdb processed the RT-PCR reads anew with MiXCR; each CDR3 protein has one entry. Of hundreds of thousands of distinct CDR3 sequences listed, under 9% are singletons. General study points: There was a suggestion from the authors that each seasonal influenza vaccination recruits few new T cells.

V lost 5 bases and J lost 9, with 12 bases in between. The CDR3 runs 12 residues. CDR1 and CDR2 (germline): SGHTA, FQGNSA. The clonotype was recovered from a man in his fifties or sixties who received an inactivated influenza vaccine. This sequence joins TRBV7-2 and TRBJ2-3; tentatively, D is TRBD2 (5 bases). Sample: PBMCs from blood, taken less than 30 months after vaccination. This CDR3 reads CASSILSGTQYF. The CDR3 DNA is TGTGCCAGCAGCATACTCTCGGGAACGCAGTATTTT. The variable domain in full, with the rest retrieved from reference TRBV7-2 and TRBJ2-3, is GAGVSQSPSNKVTEKGKDVELRCDPISGHTALYWYRQSLGQGLEFLIYFQGNSAPDKSGLPSDRFSAERTGGSVSTLTIQRTQQEDSAVYLCASSILSGTQYFGPGTRLTVL.